Included here is one TCR beta chain sequence, with context. Its antigen is currently unknown. This specimen belongs to a study of CD8 T cells in Susac syndrome. Study-wide results and limits: The study's TCR sequencing and HLA analysis drew on a certain number of individuals. That number was acknowledged as relatively small.

V was cut by 3 bases and J by 2 bases, with 13 bases left in between. Germline V lookup: CDR1 SNHLY, CDR2 FYNNEI. The CDR3 spans 16 residues. When the RNA was reverse transcribed, random hexamers were used with an input of roughly 0.45 to 1 ug. With immunoSEQ multiplex PCR, TCR beta CDR3 was amplified across 54 Vbeta and 13 Jbeta. From the immunoSEQ multiplex PCR reads, TCRdb called clonotypes with MiXCR, one entry per CDR3 protein. This table holds more than 150,000 distinct CDR3 sequences, about 92% found once. CD8+ and CD4+ blood T cells underwent TCR beta sequencing. The authors negatively isolated CD8+ and CD4+ T cells and FACS-enriched TEMRA cells.

The receptor was derived from a human donor in good health. The chain links TRBV2 to TRBJ2-2; perhaps TRBD2 as D (6 bases). The sample consisted of CD4+ T cells from PBMCs. CDR3 sequence (DNA): TGTGCCAGCAGTGATTACCTGGGACTTAACACCGGGGAGCTGTTTTTT. Amino acid sequence: CASSDYLGLNTGELFF.